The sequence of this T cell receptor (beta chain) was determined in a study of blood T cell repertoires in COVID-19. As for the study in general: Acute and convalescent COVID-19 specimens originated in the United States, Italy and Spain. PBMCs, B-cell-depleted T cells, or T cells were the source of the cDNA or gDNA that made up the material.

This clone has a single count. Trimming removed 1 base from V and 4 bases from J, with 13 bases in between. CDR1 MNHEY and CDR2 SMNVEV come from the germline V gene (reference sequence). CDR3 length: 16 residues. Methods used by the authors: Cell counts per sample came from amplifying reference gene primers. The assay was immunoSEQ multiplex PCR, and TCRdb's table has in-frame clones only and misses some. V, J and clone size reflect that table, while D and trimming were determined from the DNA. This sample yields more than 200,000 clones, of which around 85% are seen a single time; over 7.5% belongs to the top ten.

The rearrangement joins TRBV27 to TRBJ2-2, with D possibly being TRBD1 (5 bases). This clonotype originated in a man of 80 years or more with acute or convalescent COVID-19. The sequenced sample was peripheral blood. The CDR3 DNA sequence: TGTGCCAGCAGTTTATTCTCCAGGGTAGGCACCGGGGAGCTGTTTTTT. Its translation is CASSLFSRVGTGELFF.